The 15 T cell receptor beta chains given below trace back to one sample, sequenced in a study of response to subunit inactivated influenza vaccine. Each CDR3 protein gets one entry after TCRdb re-called the RT-PCR reads with MiXCR. The sample gives approximately 700,000 distinct CDR3 sequences, approximately 15% of which show up once; 5.5% to 8% is in the top ten. The sample was PBMCs from blood, taken less than 15 days before vaccination. The receptors derive from a man aged 45 to 65 who received an inactivated influenza vaccine.

This clonotype was seen ten or more times. The rearrangement links TRBV28 to TRBJ2-4; 7 bases map to TRBD1. The CDR3 runs to 16 residues. Germline loops: CDR1 MDHEN, CDR2 SYDVKM. V shed 4 bases and J 1 base; nucleotides not matched to a gene: 7. The CDR3 loop reads CASSSPTGAAKNIQYF. In DNA form, the CDR3 reads TGTGCCAGCAGTTCGCCTACAGGGGCGGCCAAAAACATTCAGTACTTC. The whole variable domain, remainder taken from reference TRBV28 and TRBJ2-4, is DVKVTQSSRYLVKRTGEKVFLECVQDMDHENMFWYRQDPGLGLRLIYFSYDVKMKEKGDIPEGYSVSREKKERFSLILESASTNQTSMYLCASSSPTGAAKNIQYFGAGTRLSVL.

The CDR3 region is CASSYGVGSSGPYEQYF. CDR3 bases: TGTGCCAGCAGTTACGGGGTCGGATCTAGCGGGCCCTACGAGCAGTACTTC. The chain recombines TRBV6-5 with TRBJ2-7; TRBD2 matches 8 bases. V lost 2 bases and J lost 2; bases outside the gene matches: 11. Germline V gene lookup returns CDR1 MNHEY and CDR2 SVGAGI. The CDR3 spans 17 residues.

The sample holds a few counts of this clonotype. The J gene is TRBJ2-5, the V gene TRBV20-1, with unresolved D. Trimming pared 2 bases from V and 2 bases from J, leaving 9 bases between. In germline, CDR1 is DFQATT, CDR2 SNEGSKA (reference sequence). The CDR3 is 13 amino acids. CDR3 in DNA: TGCAGTGCTAGAAAATTCTCGCAAGAGACCCAGTACTTC. It translates to CSARKFSQETQYF.

In its sample, this clonotype was seen a few times. This rearrangement joins TRBV6-2 or TRBV6-3 to TRBJ2-5; TRBD1 agrees at 9 bases. The V gene's germline CDR1 is MNHEY and CDR2 SVGEGT. With V trimmed by 2 bases and J by 4 bases, 8 bases remained unmatched. The CDR3 is made up of 16 amino acids. The CDR3 nucleotides read TGTGCCAGCAGTTACGACGGGACAGGGCTTAGAGAGACCCAGTACTTC. This gives the protein CASSYDGTGLRETQYF.

Ten or more counts support this clonotype. J is TRBJ2-2 and V is TRBV10-3; TRBD2 matches at 11 bases. Germline V CDR1 and CDR2: ENHRY, SYGVKD. This CDR3 region has 18 residues. V dropped 3 bases and J dropped 0; count of bases not matched to a gene: 6. CDR3 sequence reads: CAISERLAGGSNTGELFF. As DNA, the CDR3 is TGTGCCATCAGTGAACGTCTAGCGGGGGGCTCGAACACCGGGGAGCTGTTTTTT.

V and J are TRBV7-8 and TRBJ2-7; 8 bases map to TRBD1. CDR1 is SGHVS, CDR2 FQNEAQ, per germline. With 4 bases clipped from V and 0 bases from J, the junction kept 11 bases outside the gene matches. The CDR3 sequence is 17 residues long. This chain's CDR3 is CASSSVPSGGISYEQYF. The CDR3 DNA reads TGTGCCAGCAGCTCAGTGCCCTCAGGGGGCATCTCCTACGAGCAGTACTTC.

The chain is built from TRBV5-1 and TRBJ2-1; 8 bases align to TRBD2. The germline gives CDR1 SGHRS, CDR2 YFSETQ. There are 17 residues in the CDR3. Trimming took 4 bases from V and 5 from J; bases not matched to a gene: 14. As DNA, the CDR3 is TGCGCCAGCAGCCCCATGGGGCTAGCGGGTGTCCACAATGAGCAGTTCTTC. Translated: CASSPMGLAGVHNEQFF.

This clonotype was counted many times. The chain couples TRBV5-1 to TRBJ2-5; 7 nucleotides align to TRBD1. The CDR3 loop spans 15 amino acids. Germline V lookup: CDR1 SGHRS, CDR2 YFSETQ. With 4 bases clipped from V and 2 bases from J, the junction kept 8 bases outside the gene matches. CDR3 DNA sequence: TGCGCCAGCAGCACCGGGACAGACGTACAAGAGACCCAGTACTTC. It encodes CASSTGTDVQETQYF.

The genes are TRBV5-1 and TRBJ2-1, with 9 nucleotides matching TRBD2. Looked up from germline, CDR1 is SGHRS and CDR2 is YFSETQ. J was trimmed by 6 bases and V by 4 bases; bases with no gene match: 8. The CDR3 extends over 15 amino acids. Here the CDR3 reads CASSIKGLALNEQFF. The CDR3 DNA reads as TGCGCCAGCAGCATTAAGGGACTAGCCCTCAATGAGCAGTTCTTC.

Worth noting for this clonotype: One end of the junction varies from germline; a read error may be responsible. The V gene is TRBV5-4, the J gene TRBJ2-7, with 7 bases identical to TRBD1. The CDR3 extends over 17 amino acids. Germline V gene data show CDR1 as SGHNT and CDR2 as YYREEE (reference sequence). The DNA for the CDR3 is TGTGCCAGCAGCGGAAAGAGGGGGCCCGGGCCCTCCTACGAGCTGTACTTC. The encoded protein is CASSGKRGPGPSYELYF. Supplemented by reference TRBV5-4 and TRBJ2-7, the full variable domain reads ETGVTQSPTHLIKTRGQQVTLRCSSQSGHNTVSWYQQALGQGPQFIFQYYREEENGRGNFPPRFSGLQFPNYSSELNVNALELDDSALYLCASSGKRGPGPSYELYFGPGTRLTVT.

The chain recombines TRBV12-3 or TRBV12-4 with TRBJ1-6, with TRBD1 matching 8 bases. V lost 7 bases and J lost 9; bases outside the gene matches: 8. The CDR3 loop spans 14 amino acids. This CDR3 is CASKNRGEVSPLHF. The CDR3 DNA sequence: TGTGCCAGCAAGAACAGGGGGGAGGTTTCACCCCTCCACTTT.

The chain has TRBV15 and TRBJ2-7; D tentatively fits TRBD1 or TRBD2 (5 bases each). Germline CDR1 is LNHNV and CDR2 is YYDKDF (reference sequence). Trimming removed 0 bases at V and 3 bases at J, with 15 bases between. This CDR3 has 16 amino acids. The CDR3 DNA sequence: TGTGCCACCAGCAGAGATTACGGGACGGATAACTACGAGCAGTACTTC. Translating it yields CATSRDYGTDNYEQYF.

This clonotype turned up a few times. The rearrangement uses TRBV7-8 and TRBJ2-3, with no clear D. There are 16 residues in the CDR3. V was trimmed by 3 bases and J by 4 bases, leaving 17 bases between them. Germline V gene data show CDR1 as SGHVS and CDR2 as FQNEAQ. The CDR3 sequence: CASSFPGLSGSDTQYF. Written as DNA, the CDR3 is TGTGCCAGCAGCTTTCCCGGGCTGAGTGGGTCAGATACGCAGTATTTT. Full variable domain (remainder filled in from reference TRBV7-8 and TRBJ2-3): GAGVSQSPRYKVAKRGQDVALRCDPISGHVSLFWYQQALGQGPEFLTYFQNEAQLDKSGLPSDRFFAERPEGSVSTLKIQRTQQEDSAVYLCASSFPGLSGSDTQYFGPGTRLTVL.

This clonotype showed up just a few times. The rearrangement joins TRBV7-2 to TRBJ1-2; 12 bases are shared with TRBD1. Germline trimming cut 5 bases from V and 5 bases from J; bases unmatched to any gene: 12. The CDR3 length is 17 residues. Germline assignment: CDR1 SGHTA and CDR2 FQGNSA. CDR3 DNA sequence: TGTGCCAGCAGCCAAGTGGATGGGACAGGGGGCAAATATGGCTACACCTTC. It specifies CASSQVDGTGGKYGYTF.

This clonotype was found a few times. The chain uses TRBV15 and TRBJ2-7; 9 bases fit TRBD1. Germline V lookup: CDR1 LNHNV, CDR2 YYDKDF (reference sequence). The trim removed 5 bases at V and 3 bases at J, leaving 5 bases unmatched. The CDR3 totals 14 residues. The CDR3 nucleotides are TGTGCCACCAGCGAGGACAGGGGCAGCTACGAGCAGTACTTC. Translating it yields CATSEDRGSYEQYF. Full variable domain (outside the CDR3, taken from reference TRBV15 and TRBJ2-7): DAMVIQNPRYQVTQFGKPVTLSCSQTLNHNVMYWYQQKSSQAPKLLFHYYDKDFNNEADTPDNFQSRRPNTSFCFLDIRSPGLGDTAMYLCATSEDRGSYEQYFGPGTRLTVT.